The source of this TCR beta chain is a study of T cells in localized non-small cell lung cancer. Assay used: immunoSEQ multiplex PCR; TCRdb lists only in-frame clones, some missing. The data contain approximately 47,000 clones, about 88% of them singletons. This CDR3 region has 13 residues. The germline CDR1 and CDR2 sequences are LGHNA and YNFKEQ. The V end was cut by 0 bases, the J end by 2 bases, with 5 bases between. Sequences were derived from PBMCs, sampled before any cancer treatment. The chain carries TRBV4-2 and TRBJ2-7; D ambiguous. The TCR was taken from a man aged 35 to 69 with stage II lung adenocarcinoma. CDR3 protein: CASSQEIAYEQYF. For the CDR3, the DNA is TGTGCCAGCAGCCAAGAAATAGCCTACGAGCAGTACTTC.